A single sample is the source of the 16 T cell receptor beta chains below, sequenced in a study of cytomegalovirus exposure and HLA in healthy donors. PCR employed 60 Vbeta and 13 Jbeta primers. Libraries were prepared by immunoSEQ multiplex PCR; TCRdb keeps only in-frame clonotypes and omits some of them. The sample includes about 160,000 clones, 80% seen only once; the top ten take 9.5% to 10%. Material for sequencing was PBMCs. These receptor sequences come from a man aged 18 to 35 in good health and CMV-seropositive.

This clone was detected only a few times. This rearrangement joins TRBV19 to TRBJ1-2, with no clear D. Per the germline V gene, CDR1 is LNHDA and CDR2 is SQIVND (reference sequence). Trimming left V 3 bases short and J 13 bases short, with 15 bases between. The CDR3 has 12 amino acids. In DNA, the CDR3 is TGTGCCAGTAGTATCGGCTTAGGGAGTATCACCTTC. It is translated as CASSIGLGSITF. The full variable domain, completed using reference TRBV19 and TRBJ1-2, is DGGITQSPKYLFRKEGQNVTLSCEQNLNHDAMYWYRQDPGQGLRLIYYSQIVNDFQKGDIAEGYSVSREKKESFPLTVTSAQKNPTAFYLCASSIGLGSITFGSGTRLTVV.

The chain joins TRBV5-1 to TRBJ2-7; D might be TRBD1 (6 bases). The germline gives CDR1 SGHRS, CDR2 YFSETQ. Trimming removed 1 base from V and 5 bases from J, with 16 bases in between. This CDR3 region has 15 residues. The CDR3 region is CASSLFGSGDHEQYF. CDR3 DNA sequence: TGCGCCAGCAGCTTGTTCGGGTCAGGGGACCACGAGCAGTACTTC.

The V gene is TRBV29-1, the J gene TRBJ1-4, with 8 positions matching TRBD1. CDR1 SQVTM and CDR2 ANQGSEA come from the germline V gene. CDR3 size: 13 residues. Trimming cost V 5 bases and J 5 bases; bases outside gene matches: 4. CDR3 sequence reads: CSVPQGGNEKLFF. DNA for the CDR3: TGCAGCGTTCCACAGGGGGGAAATGAAAAACTGTTTTTT.

This clone was seen only once. The DNA of the CDR3 is TGCAGCGTTGAAGCTACCCGGGACAGGGGTATGTACGAGCAGTACTTC. This gives the protein CSVEATRDRGMYEQYF. J is TRBJ2-7 and V is TRBV29-1; 10 nucleotides line up with TRBD1. Germline CDR1 SQVTM, CDR2 ANQGSEA. Unmatched junction bases numbered 10, after V lost 1 base and J lost 4 bases. This CDR3 contains 16 residues.

Comments on this clone: This CDR3 is also generated by other DNA sequences in the sample. The chain links TRBV6-1 to TRBJ2-5; D is possibly TRBD1 (5 bases). Germline loops: CDR1 MNHNS, CDR2 SASEGT. Trimming took 6 bases from V and 2 from J, leaving 13 bases between them. This CDR3 contains 14 residues. The CDR3 loop is CASRSGSAQETQYF. The CDR3 bases are TGTGCCAGCAGATCAGGGTCCGCTCAAGAGACCCAGTACTTC.

This clone appeared a few times. This chain connects TRBV6-4 to TRBJ2-1; TRBD1 matches at 9 bases. Trimming at V came to 0 bases and at J to 3 bases, leaving 0 bases not matched to a gene. This CDR3 comprises 15 residues. The germline V gene has CDR1 MRHNA and CDR2 SNTAGT. As DNA, the CDR3 is TGTGCCAGCAGTGACTCGACAGGGGGCTACAATGAGCAGTTCTTC. It translates to CASSDSTGGYNEQFF.

V is TRBV6-5 and J is TRBJ1-5; D is unresolved. The CDR3 spans 15 residues. Trimming left V 2 bases short and J 0 bases short, with 8 bases between. Germline V gene data show CDR1 as MNHEY and CDR2 as SVGAGI. Written as DNA, the CDR3 is TGTGCCAGCAGTTACGGGAGGAATAGCAATCAGCCCCAGCATTTT. This translates into CASSYGRNSNQPQHF.

V usage is TRBV6-1 and J usage is TRBJ2-5; TRBD2 aligns across 8 bases. Matching the DNA end better, TRBJ2-7 makes the J call doubtful. The length of the CDR3 is 15 residues. Germline CDR1 is MNHNS and CDR2 is SASEGT. Here the CDR3 reads CASSETVTSAHEQYF. The CDR3 DNA is TGTGCCAGCAGTGAAACCGTGACTAGCGCCCACGAGCAGTACTTC.

The chain couples TRBV5-6 to TRBJ1-5; D is undetermined. With 0 bases removed from V and 7 bases from J, the gap between germline ends came to 11 bases. Germline loops: CDR1 SGHDT, CDR2 YYEEEE. The CDR3 extends over 14 amino acids. The CDR3 is CASSLGEGGQPQHF. CDR3 bases: TGTGCCAGCAGCTTGGGCGAGGGCGGACAGCCCCAGCATTTT.

The rearrangement joins TRBV4-3 to TRBJ2-3, with TRBD2 matching over 10 bases. The V gene end was trimmed by 0 bases and the J gene end by 1 base; junction bases not matched to a gene: 10. The CDR3 consists of 19 residues. Germline V gives CDR1 LGHNA, CDR2 YSLEER. The CDR3 nucleotides read TGCGCCAGCAGCCAAGATAGGGCTAGCGGGGGTTATCGCACAGATACGCAGTATTTT. Protein sequence: CASSQDRASGGYRTDTQYF.

This rearrangement joins TRBV5-1 to TRBJ1-1; D is unclear. This CDR3 has 13 residues. V shed 0 bases and J shed 0 bases, with 3 bases lying between them. CDR1 and CDR2 from the germline V gene are SGHRS and YFSETQ. The CDR3 loop is CASSLVMNTEAFF. As DNA, the CDR3 is TGCGCCAGCAGCTTGGTCATGAACACTGAAGCTTTCTTT.

The V gene is TRBV7-3, the J gene TRBJ2-1, with 10 bases that match TRBD1. The CDR3 runs 15 residues. Germline V gene lookup returns CDR1 SGHTA and CDR2 FQGTGA. The ends lost 5 bases at V and 5 bases at J; junction bases unmatched: 6. The CDR3 loop reads CASSKGTGEHNEQFF. Written as DNA, the CDR3 is TGTGCCAGCAGCAAAGGGACAGGGGAACACAATGAGCAGTTCTTC.

This clone has only one observation. This chain connects TRBV5-4 to TRBJ2-6, with unresolved D. Germline CDR1 and CDR2: SGHNT and YYREEE (reference sequence). The ends were cut back, 0 bases at V and 2 bases at J, with 6 bases in the middle. The CDR3 covers 15 residues. The CDR3, as DNA: TGTGCCAGCAGCTTGGCTAATGCTGGGGCCAACGTCCTGACTTTC. This codes for CASSLANAGANVLTF. The full variable domain, rest sourced from reference TRBV5-4 and TRBJ2-6, is ETGVTQSPTHLIKTRGQQVTLRCSSQSGHNTVSWYQQALGQGPQFIFQYYREEENGRGNFPPRFSGLQFPNYSSELNVNALELDDSALYLCASSLANAGANVLTFGAGSRLTVL.

The rearrangement uses TRBV5-8 and TRBJ2-3; 7 nucleotides line up with TRBD2. The trim removed 3 bases at V and 2 bases at J, leaving 15 bases unmatched. The CDR3 runs to 18 residues. The germline V gene has CDR1 SGHTS and CDR2 YDEGEE. The CDR3 DNA reads TGTGCCAGCAGCTCCTCCGCCGTACTAGCGTACTACACAGATACGCAGTATTTT. It translates to CASSSSAVLAYYTDTQYF.

This clone was seen only a few times. The chain has TRBV30 and TRBJ2-1; D gene unclear. CDR1 GTSNPN and CDR2 SVGIG come from the germline V gene (reference sequence). CDR3 size: 12 residues. V was pared by 3 bases and J by 7 bases, with 10 bases between. The DNA for the CDR3 is TGTGCCTGGAGAGACGGCAGGAATGAGCAGTTCTTC. This translates into CAWRDGRNEQFF.

This clone was counted once. The chain employs TRBV30 and TRBJ1-3, with D possibly being TRBD1 (6 bases). The V gene lost 0 bases and the J gene lost 4 bases, with 13 bases spanning the gap. This CDR3 comprises 15 residues. Germline-derived CDR1 and CDR2 are GTSNPN and SVGIG (reference sequence). CDR3 DNA: TGTGCCTGGAGTGTAGCCGGGGGGCCCGGAAACACCATATATTTT. It codes for CAWSVAGGPGNTIYF.